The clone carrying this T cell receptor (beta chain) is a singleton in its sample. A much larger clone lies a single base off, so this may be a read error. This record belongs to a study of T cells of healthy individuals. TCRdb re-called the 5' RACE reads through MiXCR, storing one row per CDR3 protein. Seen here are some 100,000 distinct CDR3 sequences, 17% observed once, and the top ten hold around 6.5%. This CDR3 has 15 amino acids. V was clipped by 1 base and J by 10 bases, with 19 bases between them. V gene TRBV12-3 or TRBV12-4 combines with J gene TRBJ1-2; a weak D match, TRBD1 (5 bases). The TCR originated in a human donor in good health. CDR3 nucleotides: TGTGCCAGCAGTTTAGTAGCAGGGCCTAGTGTTGACTACACCTTC. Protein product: CASSLVAGPSVDYTF.